This is a list of T cell receptor beta chains from one sample in a study of blood T cell repertoires in COVID-19. Repertoires were generated with immunoSEQ multiplex PCR, while TCRdb's copy carries only in-frame clones and drops some. Of roughly 140,000 clones in the sample, more than 75% were seen once. Sequenced material: PBMCs or T cells enriched from blood (not recorded which). These receptors originate from a man in his 60s who had recovered from COVID-19. Both conserved end residues are part of each CDR3. D genes are given only for firm matches. Expanded clones are given a class, and other clones once, few, many or no size at all.

CDR3 protein | CDR3 DNA | V gene | D gene | CDR3 length | J gene | clone size
CASSSGTGAKETQYF | TGTGCCAGCAGCTCCGGGACAGGGGCCAAAGAGACCCAGTACTTC | TRBV7-6 | TRBD1 | 15 | TRBJ2-5 | .
CASSQASGAGYIQYF | TGTGCCAGCAGCCAGGCTAGCGGAGCCGGGTACATTCAGTACTTC | TRBV3-1/TRBV3-2 | TRBD2 | 15 | TRBJ2-4 | few
CASSPMGSKGVTDTQYF | TGCGCCAGCAGCCCAATGGGGTCCAAGGGAGTTACAGATACGCAGTATTTT | TRBV4-1 | . | 17 | TRBJ2-3 | .
CASSGLQSGNTIYF | TGTGCCAGCAGTGGACTCCAATCTGGAAACACCATATATTTT | TRBV6-2/TRBV6-3 | . | 14 | TRBJ1-3 | .
CASGERTDGTGELFF | TGTGCTAGCGGGGAGAGGACAGATGGGACCGGGGAGCTGTTTTTT | TRBV7-7 | TRBD2 | 15 | TRBJ2-2 | few
CASSQGLGDNEQFF | TGCGCCAGCAGCCAGGGGCTCGGAGACAATGAGCAGTTCTTC | TRBV5-1 | . | 14 | TRBJ2-1 | .
CASRFSLSDEQYF | TGTGCCAGCAGGTTCTCACTTAGTGACGAGCAGTACTTC | TRBV5-4 | . | 13 | TRBJ2-7 | .
CAISESEVGELFF | TGTGCCATCAGTGAGTCGGAGGTCGGGGAGCTGTTTTTT | TRBV10-3 | . | 13 | TRBJ2-2 | .
CAWRPFNMGQGAEAFF | TGTGCCTGGAGACCCTTTAACATGGGACAGGGCGCTGAAGCTTTCTTT | TRBV30 | TRBD1 | 16 | TRBJ1-1 | .
CASILRSGTTGSGEQFF | TGTGCCAGCATCCTTCGGTCTGGGACTACCGGGTCGGGTGAGCAGTTCTTC | TRBV5-5 | TRBD2 | 17 | TRBJ2-1 | once
CASTLGGARETQYF | TGTGCCAGCACCCTTGGAGGGGCCCGGGAGACCCAGTACTTC | TRBV2 | . | 14 | TRBJ2-5 | few
CASSHQVPNEKLFF | TGTGCCAGCAGCCACCAGGTCCCCAATGAAAAACTGTTTTTT | TRBV14 | . | 14 | TRBJ1-4 | .
CATSDPGTAGEKLFF | TGTGCCACCAGTGATCCCGGGACAGCCGGTGAAAAACTGTTTTTT | TRBV24-1 | TRBD1 | 15 | TRBJ1-4 | .
CASSRTGYNEQFF | TGTGCCAGCAGCAGGACAGGTTACAATGAGCAGTTCTTC | TRBV12-3/TRBV12-4 | TRBD1 | 13 | TRBJ2-1 | few
CASSFSSGSIEQFF | TGTGCCAGCAGCTTTTCTAGCGGGAGTATTGAGCAGTTCTTC | TRBV7-3 | TRBD2 | 14 | TRBJ2-1 | .
CASSHTRLNTEAFF | TGTGCCAGTAGTCACACCCGATTGAACACTGAAGCTTTCTTT | TRBV19 | . | 14 | TRBJ1-1 | .